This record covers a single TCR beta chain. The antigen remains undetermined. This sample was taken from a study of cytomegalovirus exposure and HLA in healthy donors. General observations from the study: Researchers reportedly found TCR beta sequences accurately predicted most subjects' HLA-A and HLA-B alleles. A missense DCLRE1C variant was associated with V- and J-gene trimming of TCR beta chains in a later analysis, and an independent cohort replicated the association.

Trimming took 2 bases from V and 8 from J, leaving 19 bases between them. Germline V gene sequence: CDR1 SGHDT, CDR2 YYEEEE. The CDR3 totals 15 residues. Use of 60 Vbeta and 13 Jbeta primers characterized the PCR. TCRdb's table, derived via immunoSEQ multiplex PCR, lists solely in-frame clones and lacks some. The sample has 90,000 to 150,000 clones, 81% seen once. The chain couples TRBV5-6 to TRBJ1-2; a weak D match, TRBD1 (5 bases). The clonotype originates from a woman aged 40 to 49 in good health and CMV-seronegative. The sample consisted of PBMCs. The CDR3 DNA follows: TGTGCCAGCAGCTTCGGAAGGAGGGACTATGGCGGCTACACCTTC. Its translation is CASSFGRRDYGGYTF.